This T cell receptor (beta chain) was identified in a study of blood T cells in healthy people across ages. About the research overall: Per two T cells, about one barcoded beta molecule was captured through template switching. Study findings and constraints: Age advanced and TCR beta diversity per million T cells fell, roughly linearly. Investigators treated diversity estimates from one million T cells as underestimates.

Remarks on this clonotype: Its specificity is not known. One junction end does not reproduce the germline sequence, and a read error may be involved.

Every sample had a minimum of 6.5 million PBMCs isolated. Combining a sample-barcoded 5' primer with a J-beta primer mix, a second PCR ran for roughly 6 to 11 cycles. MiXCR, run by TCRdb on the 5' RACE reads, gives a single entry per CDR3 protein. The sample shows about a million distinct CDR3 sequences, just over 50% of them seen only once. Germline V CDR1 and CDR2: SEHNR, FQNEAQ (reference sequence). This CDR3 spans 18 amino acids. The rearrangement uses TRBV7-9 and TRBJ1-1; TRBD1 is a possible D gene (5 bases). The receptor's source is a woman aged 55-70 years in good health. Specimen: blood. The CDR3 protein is CACSLTWDQFGMNTEAFF. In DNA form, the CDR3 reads TGTGCCTGCAGCTTAACCTGGGACCAATTTGGGATGAACACTGAAGCTTTCTTT.